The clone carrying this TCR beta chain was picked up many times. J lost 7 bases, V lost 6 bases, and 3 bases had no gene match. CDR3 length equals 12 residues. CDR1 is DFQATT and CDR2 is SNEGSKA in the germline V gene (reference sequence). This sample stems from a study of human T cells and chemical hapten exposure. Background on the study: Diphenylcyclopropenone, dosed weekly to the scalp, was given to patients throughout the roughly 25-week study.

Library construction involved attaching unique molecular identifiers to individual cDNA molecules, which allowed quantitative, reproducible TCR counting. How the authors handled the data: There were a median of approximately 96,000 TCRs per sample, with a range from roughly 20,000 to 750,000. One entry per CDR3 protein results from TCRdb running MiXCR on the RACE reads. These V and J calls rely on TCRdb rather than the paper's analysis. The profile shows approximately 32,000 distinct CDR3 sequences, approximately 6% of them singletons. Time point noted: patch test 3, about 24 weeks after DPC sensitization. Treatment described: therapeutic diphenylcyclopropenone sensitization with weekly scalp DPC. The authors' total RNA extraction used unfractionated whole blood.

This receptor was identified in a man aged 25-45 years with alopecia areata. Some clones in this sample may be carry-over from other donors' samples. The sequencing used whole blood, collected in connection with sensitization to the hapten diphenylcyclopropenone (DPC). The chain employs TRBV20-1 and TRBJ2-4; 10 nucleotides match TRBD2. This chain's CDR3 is CSAQLAGNIQYF. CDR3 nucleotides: TGCAGTGCCCAACTAGCGGGGAACATTCAGTACTTC.